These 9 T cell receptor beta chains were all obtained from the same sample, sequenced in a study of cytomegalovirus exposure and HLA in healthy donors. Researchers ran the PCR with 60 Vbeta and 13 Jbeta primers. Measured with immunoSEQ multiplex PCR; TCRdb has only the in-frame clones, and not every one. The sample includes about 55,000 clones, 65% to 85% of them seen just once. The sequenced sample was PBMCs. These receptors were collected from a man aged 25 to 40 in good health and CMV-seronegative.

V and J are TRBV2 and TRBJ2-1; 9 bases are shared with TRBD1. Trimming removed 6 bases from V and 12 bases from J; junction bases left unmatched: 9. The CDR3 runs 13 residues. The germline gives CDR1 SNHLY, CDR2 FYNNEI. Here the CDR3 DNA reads TGTGCCAGCAGACGGGGACAGGGTTTGTCGCAGTTCTTC. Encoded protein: CASRRGQGLSQFF. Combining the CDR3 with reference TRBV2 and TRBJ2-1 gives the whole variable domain EPEVTQTPSHQVTQMGQEVILRCVPISNHLYFYWYRQILGQKVEFLVSFYNNEISEKSEIFDDQFSVERPDGSNFTLKIRSTKLEDSAMYFCASRRGQGLSQFFGPGTRLTVL.

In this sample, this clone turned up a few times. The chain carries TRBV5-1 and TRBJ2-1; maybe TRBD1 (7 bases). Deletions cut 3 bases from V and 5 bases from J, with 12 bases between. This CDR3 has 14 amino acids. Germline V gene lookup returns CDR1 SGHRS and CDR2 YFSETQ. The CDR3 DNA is TGCGCCAGCAGCTGGCAGGGGGGCGACAATGAGCAGTTCTTC. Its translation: CASSWQGGDNEQFF.

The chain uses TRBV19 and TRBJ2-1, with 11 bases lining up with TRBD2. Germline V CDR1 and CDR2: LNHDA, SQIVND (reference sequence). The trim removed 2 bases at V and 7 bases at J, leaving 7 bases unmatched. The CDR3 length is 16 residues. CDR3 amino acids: CASSIRLAGGRNEQFF. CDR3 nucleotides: TGTGCCAGTAGTATAAGGCTAGCGGGAGGTCGTAATGAGCAGTTCTTC.

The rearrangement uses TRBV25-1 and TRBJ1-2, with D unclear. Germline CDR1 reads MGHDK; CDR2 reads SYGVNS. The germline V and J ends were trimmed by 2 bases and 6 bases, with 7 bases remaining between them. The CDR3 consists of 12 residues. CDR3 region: CASSEPADGYTF. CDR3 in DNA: TGTGCCAGCAGTGAACCCGCGGATGGCTACACCTTC.

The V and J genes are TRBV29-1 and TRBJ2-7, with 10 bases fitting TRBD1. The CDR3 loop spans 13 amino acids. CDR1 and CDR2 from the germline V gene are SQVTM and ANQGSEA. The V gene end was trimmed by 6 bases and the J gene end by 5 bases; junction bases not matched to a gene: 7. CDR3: CSVTGTGDHEQYF. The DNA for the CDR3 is TGCAGCGTCACCGGGACAGGGGACCACGAGCAGTACTTC.

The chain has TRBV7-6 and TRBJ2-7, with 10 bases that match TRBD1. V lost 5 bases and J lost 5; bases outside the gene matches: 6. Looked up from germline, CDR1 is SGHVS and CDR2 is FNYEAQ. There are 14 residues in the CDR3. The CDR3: CASSPDRGQNEQYF. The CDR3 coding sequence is TGTGCCAGCAGCCCCGACAGGGGGCAAAACGAGCAGTACTTC. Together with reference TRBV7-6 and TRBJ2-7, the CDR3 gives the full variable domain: GAGVSQSPRYKVTKRGQDVALRCDPISGHVSLYWYRQALGQGPEFLTYFNYEAQQDKSGLPNDRFSAERPEGSISTLTIQRTEQRDSAMYRCASSPDRGQNEQYFGPGTRLTVT.

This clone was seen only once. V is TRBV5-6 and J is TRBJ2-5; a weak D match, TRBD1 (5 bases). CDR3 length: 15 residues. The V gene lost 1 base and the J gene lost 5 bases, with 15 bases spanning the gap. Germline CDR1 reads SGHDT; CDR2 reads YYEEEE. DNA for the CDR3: TGTGCCAGCAGCTTGCTGTCAGGGTCAGGGGAGACCCAGTACTTC. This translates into CASSLLSGSGETQYF. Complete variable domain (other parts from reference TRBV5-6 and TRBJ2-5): DAGVTQSPTHLIKTRGQQVTLRCSPKSGHDTVSWYQQALGQGPQFIFQYYEEEERQRGNFPDRFSGHQFPNYSSELNVNALLLGDSALYLCASSLLSGSGETQYFGPGTRLLVL.

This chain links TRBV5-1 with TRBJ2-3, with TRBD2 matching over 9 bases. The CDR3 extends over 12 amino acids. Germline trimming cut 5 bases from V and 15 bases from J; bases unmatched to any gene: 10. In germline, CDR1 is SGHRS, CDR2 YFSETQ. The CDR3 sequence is CASRQLAGVNYF. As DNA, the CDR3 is TGCGCCAGCAGACAATTAGCGGGAGTGAATTATTTT.

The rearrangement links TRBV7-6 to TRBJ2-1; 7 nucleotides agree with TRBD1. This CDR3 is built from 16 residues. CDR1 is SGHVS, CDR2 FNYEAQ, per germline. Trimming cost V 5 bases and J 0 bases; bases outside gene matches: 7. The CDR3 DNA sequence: TGTGCCAGCAGCGTCAGGGGGTCGAGCTCCTACAATGAGCAGTTCTTC. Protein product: CASSVRGSSSYNEQFF.